This T cell receptor (beta chain) is drawn from a study of OX40 agonist ivuxolimab in advanced cancers. The overall study: Recorded diagnoses for dose-escalation patients were hepatocellular carcinoma, melanoma, renal cell or head and neck cancer.

Assay used: immunoSEQ multiplex PCR; TCRdb lists only in-frame clones, some missing. The table shows 95,000 or so clones, with about 91% occurring only once. The V gene's germline CDR1 is SGHTA and CDR2 FQGTGA. The V end was cut by 6 bases, the J end by 7 bases, with 12 bases between. CDR3 length: 13 amino acids. V usage is TRBV7-3 and J usage is TRBJ2-2; D is unresolved. This sequence was found in an adult with an advanced solid tumor such as melanoma, head and neck, liver or kidney cancer. Sequenced material: CD4+ or CD8+ T cells sorted from blood, taken in a trial of the OX40 agonist ivuxolimab. This CDR3 reads CASSLSIYGELFF. The CDR3 DNA reads TGTGCCAGCAGTCTCTCAATTTACGGGGAGCTGTTTTTT.